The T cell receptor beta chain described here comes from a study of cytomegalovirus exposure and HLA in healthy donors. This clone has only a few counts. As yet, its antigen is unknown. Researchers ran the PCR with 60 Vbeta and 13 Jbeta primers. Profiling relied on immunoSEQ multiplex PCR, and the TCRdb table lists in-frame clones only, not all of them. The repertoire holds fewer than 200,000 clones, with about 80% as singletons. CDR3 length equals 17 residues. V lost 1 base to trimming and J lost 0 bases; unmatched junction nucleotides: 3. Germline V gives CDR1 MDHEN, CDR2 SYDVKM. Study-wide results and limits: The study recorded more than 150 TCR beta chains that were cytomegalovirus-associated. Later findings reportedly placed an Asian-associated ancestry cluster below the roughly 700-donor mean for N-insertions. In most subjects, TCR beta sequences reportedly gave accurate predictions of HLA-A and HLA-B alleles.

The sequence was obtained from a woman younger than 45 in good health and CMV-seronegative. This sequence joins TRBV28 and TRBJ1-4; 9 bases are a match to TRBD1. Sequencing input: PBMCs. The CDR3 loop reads CASSLSGQGTTNEKLFF. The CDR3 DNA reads TGTGCCAGCAGTTTATCTGGACAGGGGACAACTAATGAAAAACTGTTTTTT. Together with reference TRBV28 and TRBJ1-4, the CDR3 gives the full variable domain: DVKVTQSSRYLVKRTGEKVFLECVQDMDHENMFWYRQDPGLGLRLIYFSYDVKMKEKGDIPEGYSVSREKKERFSLILESASTNQTSMYLCASSLSGQGTTNEKLFFGSGTQLSVL.